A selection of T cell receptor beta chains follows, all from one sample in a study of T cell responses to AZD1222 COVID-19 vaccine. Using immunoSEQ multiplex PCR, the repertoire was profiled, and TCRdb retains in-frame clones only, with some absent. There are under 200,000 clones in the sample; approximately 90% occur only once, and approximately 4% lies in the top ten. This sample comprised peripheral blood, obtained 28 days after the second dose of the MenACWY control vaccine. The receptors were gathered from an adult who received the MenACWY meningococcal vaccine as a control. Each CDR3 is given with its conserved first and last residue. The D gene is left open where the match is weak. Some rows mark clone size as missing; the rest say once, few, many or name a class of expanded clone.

cdr3_aa: CASSMARSYEQYF
cdr3_nt: TGTGCCAGTAGTATGGCCCGCTCCTACGAGCAGTACTTC
d_call: NA
v_call: TRBV19
clone_size: NA
j_call: TRBJ2-7

cdr3_aa: CASSYRLDQPQHF
cdr3_nt: TGTGCCAGCAGTTACCGGCTAGATCAGCCCCAGCATTTT
d_call: NA
v_call: TRBV6-5
clone_size: few
j_call: TRBJ1-5

cdr3_aa: CASSLTGLSSSYNEQFF
cdr3_nt: TGTGCCAGCAGTCTAACGGGACTTTCAAGCTCCTACAATGAGCAGTTCTTC
d_call: NA
v_call: TRBV6-2/TRBV6-3
clone_size: once
j_call: TRBJ2-1

cdr3_aa: CASSTQASVQFF
cdr3_nt: TGTGCCAGTAGCACACAGGCGAGCGTGCAGTTCTTC
d_call: NA
v_call: TRBV19
clone_size: once
j_call: TRBJ2-1

cdr3_aa: CASSYLGGVSYEQYF
cdr3_nt: TGTGCCAGCTCCTACCTAGGGGGAGTATCCTACGAGCAGTACTTC
d_call: NA
v_call: TRBV5-6
clone_size: NA
j_call: TRBJ2-7

cdr3_aa: CASSSDRTTYNEQFF
cdr3_nt: TGCGCCAGCAGTTCGGACAGGACTACCTACAATGAGCAGTTCTTC
d_call: NA
v_call: TRBV10-1
clone_size: NA
j_call: TRBJ2-1

cdr3_aa: CASSYSRAGGTGELFF
cdr3_nt: TGTGCCAGCAGTTACTCGAGGGCAGGGGGCACCGGGGAGCTGTTTTTT
d_call: TRBD1
v_call: TRBV6-5
clone_size: NA
j_call: TRBJ2-2

cdr3_aa: CASSGSSGEQYF
cdr3_nt: TGTGCCAGCAGCGGTAGCTCCGGCGAGCAGTACTTC
d_call: NA
v_call: TRBV7-3
clone_size: NA
j_call: TRBJ2-7

cdr3_aa: CASIPPGLDTDTQYF
cdr3_nt: TGTGCCAGTATCCCCCCGGGACTAGACACAGATACGCAGTATTTT
d_call: TRBD2
v_call: TRBV19
clone_size: NA
j_call: TRBJ2-3

cdr3_aa: CASSIGPDSNQPQHF
cdr3_nt: TGTGCCAGTAGTATAGGGCCGGATAGCAATCAGCCCCAGCATTTT
d_call: NA
v_call: TRBV19
clone_size: few
j_call: TRBJ1-5

cdr3_aa: CATSDKGTGAYNEQFF
cdr3_nt: TGTGCCACCAGTGATAAGGGGACAGGGGCCTACAATGAGCAGTTCTTC
d_call: TRBD1
v_call: TRBV24-1
clone_size: NA
j_call: TRBJ2-1

cdr3_aa: CSAGSPGLAGGNGIQYF
cdr3_nt: TGCAGCGCTGGTTCCCCTGGACTAGCGGGAGGTAATGGCATTCAGTACTTC
d_call: TRBD2
v_call: TRBV29-1
clone_size: once
j_call: TRBJ2-4